The TCR beta chain described here comes from a study of cytomegalovirus exposure and HLA in healthy donors. Study-wide results and limits: Altogether, some 170 TCR beta chains were recorded as cytomegalovirus-associated.

To note about this clone: Its antigen is undetermined.

Germline CDR1 reads SGHNT; CDR2 reads YENEEA. The CDR3 has 13 amino acids. Trimming cost V 3 bases and J 5 bases, with 10 bases left between them. Method: immunoSEQ multiplex PCR; TCRdb's copy keeps in-frame clones and lacks some. The sample shows 330,000 or so clones, roughly 85% of them seen only once. The chain combines TRBV11-3 with TRBJ1-1, with TRBD1 as a possible D gene (6 bases). The TCR sequence derives from a woman aged 18-29 years in good health and CMV-seronegative. Input material: PBMCs. The CDR3 here is CASSFAGDTEAFF. The CDR3 DNA is TGTGCCAGCAGCTTCGCAGGGGATACTGAAGCTTTCTTT.